This T cell receptor beta chain was sequenced in a study of blood T cell repertoires in COVID-19. As for the study in general: Sites in the United States, Italy and Spain provided acute and convalescent COVID-19 samples. Nucleic acid was either cDNA or gDNA, and it came from T cells, B-cell-depleted T cells, or PBMCs.

Germline CDR1 LGHNA, CDR2 YSLEER. The CDR3 covers 14 residues. After removal of 4 bases from V and 2 bases from J, the junction contained 2 bases not matched to a gene. Authors' processing steps: Amplification of reference gene primers provided the estimated nucleated cell counts. The protocol was immunoSEQ multiplex PCR, while the TCRdb copy is restricted to in-frame clones and leaves out a portion. The DNA was the basis for D and trimming; V, J and clone size are from that table. This table has around 130,000 clones, 85% to 90% appearing once. The chain has TRBV4-3 and TRBJ1-3, with TRBD1 matching 7 bases. This TCR came from a human donor in a cohort sampled during active COVID-19. Sequencing was carried out using peripheral blood. The CDR3, as DNA: TGCGCCAGCAGCCCCACAGGGGCTGGAAACACCATATATTTT. Protein sequence: CASSPTGAGNTIYF.